This T cell receptor (beta chain) was observed in a study of T cells in women clearing cervical HPV infection. Study context: Case blood was drawn when the lesion was first found; control blood after infection became undetectable.

As regards this clone: From the germline J gene comes the end of the CDR3, since the read stops 3 residues before it.

This CDR3 spans 13 amino acids. The germline V and J ends were trimmed by 7 bases and 5 bases, with 16 bases remaining between them. CDR1 is SGHRS, CDR2 YFSETQ, per germline. Repertoires were generated with immunoSEQ multiplex PCR, while TCRdb's copy carries only in-frame clones and drops some. The data include tens of thousands of clones; the top ten clones carry about 0.94%. The V call is TRBV5-1, the J call TRBJ2-7; D gene unclear. The receptor comes from a woman between 18 and 70 years old with a cervical HPV16 infection that either progressed to CIN3+ or cleared (not recorded which). Sequenced: blood buffy coat. The part of the CDR3 DNA that was read is TGCGCCAGCGGGCGCGACGGAACGGACGAG. Encoded protein: CASGRDGTDE. The full CDR3 protein reads CASGRDGTDEQYF.